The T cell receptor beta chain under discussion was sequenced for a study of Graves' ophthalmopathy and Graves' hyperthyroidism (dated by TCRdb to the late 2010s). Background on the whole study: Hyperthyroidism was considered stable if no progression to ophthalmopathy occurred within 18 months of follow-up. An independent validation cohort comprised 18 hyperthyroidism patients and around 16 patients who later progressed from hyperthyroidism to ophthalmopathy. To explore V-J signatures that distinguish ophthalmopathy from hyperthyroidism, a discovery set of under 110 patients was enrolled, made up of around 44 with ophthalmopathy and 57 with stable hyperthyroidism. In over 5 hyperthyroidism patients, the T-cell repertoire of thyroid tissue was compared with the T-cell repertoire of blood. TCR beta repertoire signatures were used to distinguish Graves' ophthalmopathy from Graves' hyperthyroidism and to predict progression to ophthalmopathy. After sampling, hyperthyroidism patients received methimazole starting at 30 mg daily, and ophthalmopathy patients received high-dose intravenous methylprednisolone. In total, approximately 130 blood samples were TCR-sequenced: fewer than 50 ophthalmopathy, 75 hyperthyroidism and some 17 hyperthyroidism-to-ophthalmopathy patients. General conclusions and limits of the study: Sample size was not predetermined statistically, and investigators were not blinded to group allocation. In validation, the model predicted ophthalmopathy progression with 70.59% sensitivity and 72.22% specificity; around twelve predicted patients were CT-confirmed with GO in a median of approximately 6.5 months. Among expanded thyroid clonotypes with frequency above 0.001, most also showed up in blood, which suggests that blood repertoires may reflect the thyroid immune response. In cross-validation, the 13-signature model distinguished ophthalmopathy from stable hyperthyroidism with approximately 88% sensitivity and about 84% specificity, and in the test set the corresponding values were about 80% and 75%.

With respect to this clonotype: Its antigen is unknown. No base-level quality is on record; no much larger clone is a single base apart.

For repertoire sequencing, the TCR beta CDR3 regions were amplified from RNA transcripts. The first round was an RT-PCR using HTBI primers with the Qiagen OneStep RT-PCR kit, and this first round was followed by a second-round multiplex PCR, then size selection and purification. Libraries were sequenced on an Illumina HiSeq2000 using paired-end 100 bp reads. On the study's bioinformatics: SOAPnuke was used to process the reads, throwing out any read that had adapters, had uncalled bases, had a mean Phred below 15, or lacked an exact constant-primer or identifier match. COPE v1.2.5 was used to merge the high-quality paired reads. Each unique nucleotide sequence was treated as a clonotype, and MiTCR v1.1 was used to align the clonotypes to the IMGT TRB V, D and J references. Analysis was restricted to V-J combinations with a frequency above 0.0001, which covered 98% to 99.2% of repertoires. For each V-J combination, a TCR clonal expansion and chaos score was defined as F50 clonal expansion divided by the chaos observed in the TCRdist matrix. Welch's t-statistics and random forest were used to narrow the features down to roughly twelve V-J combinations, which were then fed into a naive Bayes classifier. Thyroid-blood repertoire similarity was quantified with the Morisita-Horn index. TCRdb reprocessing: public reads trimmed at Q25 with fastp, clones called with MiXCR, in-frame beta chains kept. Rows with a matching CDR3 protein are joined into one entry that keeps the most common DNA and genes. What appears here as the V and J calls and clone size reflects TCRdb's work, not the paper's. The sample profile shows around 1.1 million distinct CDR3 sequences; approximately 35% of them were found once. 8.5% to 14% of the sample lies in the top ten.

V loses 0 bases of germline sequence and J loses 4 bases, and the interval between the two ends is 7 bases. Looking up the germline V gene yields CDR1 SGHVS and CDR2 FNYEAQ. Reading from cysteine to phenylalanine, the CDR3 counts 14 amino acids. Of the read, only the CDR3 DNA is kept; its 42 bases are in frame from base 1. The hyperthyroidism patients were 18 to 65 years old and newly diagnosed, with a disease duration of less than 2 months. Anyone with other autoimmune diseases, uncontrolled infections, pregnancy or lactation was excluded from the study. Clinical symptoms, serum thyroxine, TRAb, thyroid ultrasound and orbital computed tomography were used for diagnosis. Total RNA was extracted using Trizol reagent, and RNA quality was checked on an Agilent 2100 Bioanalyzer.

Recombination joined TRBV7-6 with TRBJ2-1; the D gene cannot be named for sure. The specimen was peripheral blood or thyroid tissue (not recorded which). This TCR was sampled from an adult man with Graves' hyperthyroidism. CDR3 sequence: CASSLAPEYNEQFF. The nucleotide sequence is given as TGTGCCAGCAGCTTAGCCCCGGAATACAATGAGCAGTTCTTC.